This TCR beta chain was identified in a study of blood T cells in healthy people across ages. This clonotype was seen a handful of times. Its matching antigen is unknown. Through a sample-barcoded 5' primer and a J-beta primer mix, a second PCR was run for about 6 to 12 cycles. In TCRdb, the 5' RACE reads were re-called with MiXCR into one record per CDR3 protein. The table includes around 800,000 distinct CDR3 sequences, around 25% detected once. Study findings and constraints: The lack of PBMC sorting stopped any conclusive naive versus antigen-experienced comparison.

The same sample was also studied in work on T cells of mothers and their children. That paper adds: Inherited differences only slightly affect thymic shaping of TCR recombination output.

The sequenced sample was blood. The clonotype originates from a boy aged 5-17 years in good health.

CDR3 nucleotides: TGTGCCAGCAAGAAACAGGGGGTGCCCGAGCAGTACTTC. This gives the protein CASKKQGVPEQYF. The chain combines TRBV6-5 with TRBJ2-7, with 8 bases fitting TRBD1. Per germline, CDR1 MNHEY and CDR2 SVGAGI. The CDR3 runs to 13 residues. V dropped 7 bases and J dropped 6; count of bases not matched to a gene: 8.